A single sample is the source of the 14 T cell receptor beta chains below, sequenced in a study of response to subunit inactivated influenza vaccine. Via MiXCR, TCRdb re-called the RT-PCR reads, giving one row per CDR3 protein. This repertoire shows more than 450,000 distinct CDR3 sequences, about an eighth found once; its top ten account for around 9.6%. Sample: PBMCs from blood, taken on the day of vaccination. These receptors all stem from a man aged 45-65 years who received an inactivated influenza vaccine.

This chain connects TRBV18 to TRBJ2-1; D gene unclear. Germline values: CDR1 KGHSH, CDR2 LQKENI. V was clipped by 3 bases and J by 5 bases, with 11 bases between them. The CDR3 runs to 14 residues. In nucleotides, the CDR3 is TGTGCCAGCTCACCCACTGGGATTCACAATGAGCAGTTCTTC. Translation: CASSPTGIHNEQFF.

This clonotype was observed a single time. The V call is TRBV14, the J call TRBJ2-5, with 7 bases identical to TRBD1. Trimming removed 0 bases from V and 4 bases from J; junction bases left unmatched: 20. Germline loops: CDR1 SGHDN, CDR2 FVKESK. This CDR3 is built from 20 residues. The CDR3 here is CASSQERPEGAEWFAETQYF. Here the CDR3 DNA reads TGTGCCAGCAGCCAAGAAAGGCCCGAGGGGGCTGAATGGTTTGCAGAGACCCAGTACTTC.

V is TRBV7-2 and J is TRBJ1-1; no firm D call. CDR1 is SGHTA and CDR2 is FQGNSA in the germline V gene. This CDR3 region has 13 residues. V was trimmed by 5 bases and J by 4 bases, leaving 11 bases between them. Here the CDR3 reads CASSAREVTEAFF. DNA for the CDR3: TGTGCCAGCAGCGCCCGAGAGGTCACTGAAGCTTTCTTT.

Details on this clonotype: A much more abundant neighbour one base away suggests this may be a read error. V gene TRBV20-1 combines with J gene TRBJ1-1; D possibly corresponds to TRBD1 (5 bases). Between the trimmed V and J ends, which lost 5 bases and 5 bases, there was a span of 15 bases. The CDR3 contains 13 residues. Germline V CDR1 and CDR2: DFQATT, SNEGSKA (reference sequence). CDR3 amino acids: CSAYMGPGTEAFF. CDR3 in DNA: TGCAGTGCTTACATGGGGCCAGGGACTGAAGCTTTCTTT.

This clonotype has a handful of counts. The chain couples TRBV6-1 to TRBJ2-3; 9 bases fit TRBD2. Trimming removed 7 bases from V and 1 base from J; junction bases left unmatched: 6. The CDR3 runs 15 residues. Germline CDR1 and CDR2: MNHNS and SASEGT. The chain's CDR3 is CASIGLALRTDTQYF. The CDR3 nucleotides read TGTGCCAGCATCGGACTAGCGCTTCGCACAGATACGCAGTATTTT.

CDR3 coding DNA: TGCGCCAGCAGCAGTGGACAGGGGGCGACTGAGCAGTTCTTC. It yields the protein CASSSGQGATEQFF. V is TRBV5-1 and J is TRBJ2-1, with 11 positions matching TRBD1. Germline V gene data show CDR1 as SGHRS and CDR2 as YFSETQ. V dropped 4 bases and J dropped 9; count of bases not matched to a gene: 6. This CDR3 spans 14 amino acids.

A few counts support this clonotype. In DNA, the CDR3 is TGTGCCAGCAGCCACCCCGGGACTAGCGGAAGAGAGACCCAGTACTTC. It encodes CASSHPGTSGRETQYF. The V call is TRBV4-2, the J call TRBJ2-5; 11 bases line up with TRBD2. There are 16 residues in the CDR3. CDR1 and CDR2 from the germline V gene are LGHNA and YNFKEQ. V was pared by 3 bases and J by 4 bases, with 7 bases of the junction left unmatched.

There are many counts of this clonotype. CDR3 protein: CARDVSGTVYEQYF. In DNA form, the CDR3 reads TGTGCCAGAGACGTATCCGGGACAGTATACGAGCAGTACTTC. The chain uses TRBV3-1 and TRBJ2-7, with 7 bases that match TRBD1. This CDR3 spans 14 amino acids. V shed 9 bases, J shed 4 bases, and the junction held 12 bases outside the gene matches. CDR1 and CDR2 from the germline V gene are LGHDT and YNNKEL (reference sequence).

A word on this clonotype: An end of the junction does not agree with germline; a read error may underlie this. This chain connects TRBV18 to TRBJ2-6; D remains unclear. The CDR3 runs 15 residues. Germline V lookup: CDR1 KGHSH, CDR2 LQKENI. For the CDR3, the DNA is TGTGCCAGCTCACCACTAAGCTCTGGGCCCAACGTCCTGACTTTC. Protein sequence: CASSPLSSGPNVLTF.

This clonotype came up many times. V gene TRBV2 combines with J gene TRBJ2-1; D perhaps matches TRBD2 (6 bases). The CDR3 extends over 16 amino acids. CDR1 SNHLY and CDR2 FYNNEI come from the germline V gene. V was pared by 2 bases and J by 4 bases, with 15 bases between. The CDR3 nucleotides are TGTGCCAGCAGTGAAAAGGAGCGGGCCCTTTACAATGAGCAGTTCTTC. It is translated as CASSEKERALYNEQFF.

The rearrangement links TRBV4-2 to TRBJ2-3; 9 bases align to TRBD2. With V trimmed by 0 bases and J by 4 bases, 17 bases remained unmatched. Per germline, CDR1 LGHNA and CDR2 YNFKEQ. This CDR3 comprises 20 residues. DNA for the CDR3: TGTGCCAGCAGCCAAGAATCGGTAGGAGGAGCGGGGGGAGTCGCAGATACGCAGTATTTT. Translating it yields CASSQESVGGAGGVADTQYF.

The sample holds a few counts of this clonotype. The chain employs TRBV10-3 and TRBJ2-7; the D is unclear. The germline V gene encodes CDR1 ENHRY and CDR2 SYGVKD. V was pared by 4 bases and J by 5 bases, with 6 bases between. This CDR3 region has 11 residues. CDR3 loop: CAISVGDEQYF. In DNA form, the CDR3 reads TGTGCCATCAGTGTTGGGGACGAGCAGTACTTC.

This clonotype was observed a handful of times. The chain couples TRBV11-2 to TRBJ2-1; the D call may be TRBD1 or TRBD2 (6 bases each). Germline V gives CDR1 SGHAT, CDR2 FQNNGV. Trimming shortened V by 0 bases and J by 12 bases, and 18 bases separated the two germline ends. The CDR3 loop spans 15 amino acids. The CDR3 loop is CASSLDPSPGAGQFF. CDR3 sequence (DNA): TGTGCCAGCAGCTTAGATCCATCCCCGGGGGCCGGGCAGTTCTTC.

In its sample, this clonotype was seen many times. The rearrangement links TRBV20-1 to TRBJ1-1; no definite D call. V lost 1 base, J lost 8 bases, and 8 bases lay in between. The germline CDR1 and CDR2 sequences are DFQATT and SNEGSKA (reference sequence). CDR3 size: 11 residues. As DNA, the CDR3 is TGCAGTGCTAGAGTTGTAGGGGAAGCTTTCTTT. As protein: CSARVVGEAFF.